The TCR beta chain under discussion was sequenced for a study of blood T cell repertoires in COVID-19 (dated by TCRdb to the early 2020s). Regarding the research as a whole: Samples covering the acute and convalescent phases of COVID-19 were provided by collaborators in the United States, Italy and Spain. The prospective study material was composed of cDNA or gDNA derived from T cells, B-cell-depleted T cells, or PBMCs. The dataset comprised deeply sampled blood TCRbeta repertoires from subjects exposed to, actively infected with, or recovered from COVID-19. The repertoires were released in a freely available public database intended as a resource for research on the immune response to SARS-CoV-2. The samples were drawn from two sources: the first 160 participants of the ongoing ImmuneRACE study, and over 1,000 subjects contributed by 6 global collaborators. A de-identified subject ID, COVID-19 status, age in years and sex were almost always included in the sample metadata. Where HLA class I and class II types were available, the types were taken from metadata supplied by the sample provider, not from assay-based typing. Study-level results and caveats: The amount of clinical and demographic metadata varied by source and participant and was provided uncurated.

Whole blood was collected in K2EDTA tubes by collaborating institutions according to the institutions' own protocols. For TCRbeta analysis, collaborator samples were shipped as frozen whole blood, as isolated PBMCs, or as DNA extracted from either sample type. The immunoSEQ Assay, a bias-controlled multiplex PCR, was used to amplify TCRbeta CDR3 regions from genomic DNA. The paper's processing steps were these. The number of nucleated cells in each sample was estimated by amplification of reference gene primers within the assay. To quantify the absolute abundance of each unique TCRbeta CDR3 rearrangement, sequence reads were collapsed and filtered. Productive Simpson clonality was computed per sample as the square root of Simpson's diversity index over productive rearrangements. Drawn from immuneACCESS, this table holds only the in-frame rearrangements with V and J called that TCRdb kept. Clones are partly lost; checked studies trace under half to an unresolved V gene and leave the rest unexplained. That table is the source of V, J and clone size, and D and trimming were worked out from the DNA. For this sample the table gives about 40,000 clones, of which roughly 93% were detected only once. The ten top clones hold 9.2% of the sample.

Worth noting for this clone: The antigen it binds to is not known. It has no much larger one-base neighbor in the sample; base qualities were not kept.

The germline V gene encodes CDR1 LNHDA and CDR2 SQIVND (reference sequence). The CDR3 runs 13 residues from the cysteine to the phenylalanine. The sequence is cut down to CDR3 DNA, 39 bases in frame from base 1. V gives up 10 bases and J gives up 0 bases, and the segment between their germline ends measures 12 bases. This receptor chain uses TRBV19 and TRBJ1-1; the D gene cannot be resolved reliably. The material sequenced was peripheral blood. The clonotype comes from a man aged 45-65 years with active COVID-19. The sequenced DNA is TGTGCCACCTCGGCGGGGATGAACACTGAAGCTTTCTTT. Its coded protein is CATSAGMNTEAFF.